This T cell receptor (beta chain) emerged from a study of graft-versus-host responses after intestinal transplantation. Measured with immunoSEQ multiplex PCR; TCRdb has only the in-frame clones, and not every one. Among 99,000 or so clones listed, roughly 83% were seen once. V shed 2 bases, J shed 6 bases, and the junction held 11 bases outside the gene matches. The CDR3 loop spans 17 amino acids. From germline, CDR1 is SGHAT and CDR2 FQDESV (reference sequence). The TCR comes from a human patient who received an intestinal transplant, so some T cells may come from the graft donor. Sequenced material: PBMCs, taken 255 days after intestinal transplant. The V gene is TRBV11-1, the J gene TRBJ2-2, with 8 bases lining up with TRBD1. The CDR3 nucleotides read TGTGCCAGCAGCTTATACCCCCGGACAGGGACGGCCGGGGAGCTGTTTTTT. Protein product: CASSLYPRTGTAGELFF.